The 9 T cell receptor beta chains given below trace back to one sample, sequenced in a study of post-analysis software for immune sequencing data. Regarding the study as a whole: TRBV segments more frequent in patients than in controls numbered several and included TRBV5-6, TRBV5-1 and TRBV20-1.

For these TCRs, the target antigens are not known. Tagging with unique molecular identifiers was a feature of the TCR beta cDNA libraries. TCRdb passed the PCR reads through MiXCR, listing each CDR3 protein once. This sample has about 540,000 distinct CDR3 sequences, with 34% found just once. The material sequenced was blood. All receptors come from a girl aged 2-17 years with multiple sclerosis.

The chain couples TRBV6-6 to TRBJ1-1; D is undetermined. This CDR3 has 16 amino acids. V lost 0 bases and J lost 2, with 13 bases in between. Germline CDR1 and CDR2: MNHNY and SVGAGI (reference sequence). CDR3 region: CASSYSRTADNTEAFF. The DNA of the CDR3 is TGTGCCAGCAGTTACTCTCGAACAGCAGACAACACTGAAGCTTTCTTT.

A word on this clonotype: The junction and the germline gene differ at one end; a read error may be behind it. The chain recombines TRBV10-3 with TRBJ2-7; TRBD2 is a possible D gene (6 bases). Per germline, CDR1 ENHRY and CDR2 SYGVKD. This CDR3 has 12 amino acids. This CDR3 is CVISEWEDEQYF. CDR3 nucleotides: TGTGTCATCAGTGAGTGGGAGGACGAGCAGTACTTC.

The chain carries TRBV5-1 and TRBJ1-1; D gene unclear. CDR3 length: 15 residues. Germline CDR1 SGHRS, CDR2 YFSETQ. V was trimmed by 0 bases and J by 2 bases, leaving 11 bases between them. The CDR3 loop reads CASSLAATSNTEAFF. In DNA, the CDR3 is TGCGCCAGCAGCTTGGCGGCAACGAGCAACACTGAAGCTTTCTTT. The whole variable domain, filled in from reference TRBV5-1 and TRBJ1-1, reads KAGVTQTPRYLIKTRGQQVTLSCSPISGHRSVSWYQQTPGQGLQFLFEYFSETQRNKGNFPGRFSGRQFSNSRSEMNVSTLELGDSALYLCASSLAATSNTEAFFGQGTRLTVV.

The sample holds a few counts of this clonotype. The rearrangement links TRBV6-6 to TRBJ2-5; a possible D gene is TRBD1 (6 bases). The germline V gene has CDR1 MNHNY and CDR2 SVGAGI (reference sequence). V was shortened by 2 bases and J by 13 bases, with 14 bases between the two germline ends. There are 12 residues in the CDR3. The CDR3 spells CASSYVDSGLYF. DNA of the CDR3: TGTGCCAGCAGTTACGTGGACAGTGGGCTGTACTTC.

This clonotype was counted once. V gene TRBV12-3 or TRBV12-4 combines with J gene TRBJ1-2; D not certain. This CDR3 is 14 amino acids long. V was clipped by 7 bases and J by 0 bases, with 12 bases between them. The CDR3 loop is CASTPGISNYGYTF. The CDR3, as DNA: TGTGCCAGCACCCCAGGAATCTCTAACTATGGCTACACCTTC.

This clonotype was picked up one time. DNA for the CDR3: TGTGCCAGCAGCTCTAAGGATTGGCGGGGAGACAATGAGCAGTTCTTC. Translation gives CASSSKDWRGDNEQFF. V and J are TRBV7-9 and TRBJ2-1; a weak D match, TRBD2 (6 bases). V lost 4 bases and J 5 bases, leaving 18 bases between the germline ends. Per the germline V gene, CDR1 is SEHNR and CDR2 is FQNEAQ (reference sequence). This CDR3 has 16 amino acids.

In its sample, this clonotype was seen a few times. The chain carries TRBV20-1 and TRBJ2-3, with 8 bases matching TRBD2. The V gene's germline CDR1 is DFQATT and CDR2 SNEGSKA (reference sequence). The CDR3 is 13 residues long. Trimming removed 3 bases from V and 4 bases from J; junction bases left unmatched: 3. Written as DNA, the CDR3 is TGCAGTGCTAGTGTCGGGGGGGCAGATACGCAGTATTTT. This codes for CSASVGGADTQYF.

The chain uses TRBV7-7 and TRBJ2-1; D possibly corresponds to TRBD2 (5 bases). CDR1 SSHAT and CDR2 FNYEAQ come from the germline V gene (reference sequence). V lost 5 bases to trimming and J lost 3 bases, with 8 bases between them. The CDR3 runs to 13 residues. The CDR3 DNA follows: TGTGCCAGCAGCGCCGGGAACTACAATGAGCAGTTCTTC. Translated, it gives CASSAGNYNEQFF.

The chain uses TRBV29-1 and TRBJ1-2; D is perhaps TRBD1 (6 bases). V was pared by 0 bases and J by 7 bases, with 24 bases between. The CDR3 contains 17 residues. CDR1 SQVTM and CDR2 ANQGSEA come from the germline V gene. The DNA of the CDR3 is TGCAGCGTTGAAGAGGACAGCCTGGAGGTGGTGGCGGGTGGCTACACCTTC. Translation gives CSVEEDSLEVVAGGYTF.